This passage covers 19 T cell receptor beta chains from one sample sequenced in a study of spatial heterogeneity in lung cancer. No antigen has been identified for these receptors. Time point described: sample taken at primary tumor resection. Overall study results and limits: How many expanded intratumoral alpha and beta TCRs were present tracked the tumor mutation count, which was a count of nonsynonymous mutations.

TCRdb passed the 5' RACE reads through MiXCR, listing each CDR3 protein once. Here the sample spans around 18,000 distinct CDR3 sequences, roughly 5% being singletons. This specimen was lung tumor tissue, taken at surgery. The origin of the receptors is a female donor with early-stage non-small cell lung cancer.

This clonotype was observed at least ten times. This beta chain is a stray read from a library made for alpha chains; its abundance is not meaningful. The CDR3: CASSLDGSTDTQYF. The CDR3 DNA reads TGCGCCAGCAGCTTGGATGGCAGCACAGATACGCAGTATTTT. The rearrangement uses TRBV5-1 and TRBJ2-3, with no clear D. The germline V gene has CDR1 SGHRS and CDR2 YFSETQ. Trimming pared 0 bases from V and 0 bases from J, leaving 5 bases between. This CDR3 has 14 residues.

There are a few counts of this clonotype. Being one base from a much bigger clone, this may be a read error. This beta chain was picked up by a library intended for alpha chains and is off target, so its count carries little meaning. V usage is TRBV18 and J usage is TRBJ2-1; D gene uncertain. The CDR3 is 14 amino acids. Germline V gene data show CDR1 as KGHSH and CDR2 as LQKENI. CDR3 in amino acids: CVSSPPKILNEQFF. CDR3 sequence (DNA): TGTGTCAGCTCACCACCTAAGATCCTTAATGAGCAGTTCTTC.

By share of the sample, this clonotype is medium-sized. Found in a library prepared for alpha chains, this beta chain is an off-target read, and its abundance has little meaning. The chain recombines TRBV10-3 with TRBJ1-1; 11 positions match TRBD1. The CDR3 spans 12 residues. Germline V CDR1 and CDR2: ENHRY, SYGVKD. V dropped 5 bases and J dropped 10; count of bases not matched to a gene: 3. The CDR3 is CAISPGTGGAFF. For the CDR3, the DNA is TGTGCCATCAGTCCCGGGACAGGGGGAGCTTTCTTT.

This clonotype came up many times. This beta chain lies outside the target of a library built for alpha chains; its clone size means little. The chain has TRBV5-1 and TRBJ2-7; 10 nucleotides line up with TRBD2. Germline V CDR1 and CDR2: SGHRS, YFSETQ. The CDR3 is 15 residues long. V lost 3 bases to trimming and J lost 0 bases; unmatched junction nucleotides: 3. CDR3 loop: CASSSSGGTSYEQYF. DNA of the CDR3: TGCGCCAGCAGCTCTAGCGGGGGCACCTCCTACGAGCAGTACTTC. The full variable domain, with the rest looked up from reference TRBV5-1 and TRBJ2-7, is KAGVTQTPRYLIKTRGQQVTLSCSPISGHRSVSWYQQTPGQGLQFLFEYFSETQRNKGNFPGRFSGRQFSNSRSEMNVSTLELGDSALYLCASSSSGGTSYEQYFGPGTRLTVT.

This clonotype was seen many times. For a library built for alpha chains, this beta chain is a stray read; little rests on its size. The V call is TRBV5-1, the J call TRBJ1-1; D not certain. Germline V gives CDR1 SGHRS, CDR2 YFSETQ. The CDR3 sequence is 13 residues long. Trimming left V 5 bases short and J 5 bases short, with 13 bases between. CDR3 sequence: CASRFGVETEAFF. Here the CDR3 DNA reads TGCGCCAGCAGGTTTGGGGTGGAGACTGAAGCTTTCTTT.

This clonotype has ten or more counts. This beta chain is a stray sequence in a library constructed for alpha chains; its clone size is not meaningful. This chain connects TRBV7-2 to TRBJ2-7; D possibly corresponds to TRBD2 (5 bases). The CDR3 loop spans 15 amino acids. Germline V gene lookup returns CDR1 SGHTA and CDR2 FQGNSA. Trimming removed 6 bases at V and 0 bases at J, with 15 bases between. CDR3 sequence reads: CASSSGRPRSYEQYF. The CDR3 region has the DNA TGTGCCAGCAGTTCGGGAAGGCCGCGCTCCTACGAGCAGTACTTC.

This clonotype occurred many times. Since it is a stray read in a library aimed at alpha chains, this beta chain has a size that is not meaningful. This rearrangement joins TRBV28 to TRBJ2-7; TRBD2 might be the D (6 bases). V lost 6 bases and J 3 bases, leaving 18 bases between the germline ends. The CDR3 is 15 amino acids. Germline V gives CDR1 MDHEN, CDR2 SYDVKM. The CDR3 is CASSPPGTFLYEQYF. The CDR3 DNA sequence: TGTGCCAGCAGCCCCCCCGGGACTTTCCTCTACGAGCAGTACTTC.

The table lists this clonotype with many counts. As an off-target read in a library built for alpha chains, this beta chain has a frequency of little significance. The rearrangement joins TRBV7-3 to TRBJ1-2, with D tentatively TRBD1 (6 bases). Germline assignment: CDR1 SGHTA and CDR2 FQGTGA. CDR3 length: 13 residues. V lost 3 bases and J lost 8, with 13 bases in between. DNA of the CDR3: TGTGCCAGCAGCTTCTCAGGGGAATACGGCTACACCTTC. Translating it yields CASSFSGEYGYTF. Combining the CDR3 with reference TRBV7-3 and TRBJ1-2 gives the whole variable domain GAGVSQTPSNKVTEKGKYVELRCDPISGHTALYWYRQSLGQGPEFLIYFQGTGAADDSGLPNDRFFAVRPEGSVSTLKIQRTERGDSAVYLCASSFSGEYGYTFGSGTRLTVV.

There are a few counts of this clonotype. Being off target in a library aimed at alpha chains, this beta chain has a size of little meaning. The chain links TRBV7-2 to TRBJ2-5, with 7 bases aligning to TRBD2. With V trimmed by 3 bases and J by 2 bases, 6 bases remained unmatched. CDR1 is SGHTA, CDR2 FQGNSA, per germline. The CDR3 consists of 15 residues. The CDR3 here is CASSFTGTTQETQYF. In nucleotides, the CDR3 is TGTGCCAGCAGCTTTACCGGGACTACACAAGAGACCCAGTACTTC.

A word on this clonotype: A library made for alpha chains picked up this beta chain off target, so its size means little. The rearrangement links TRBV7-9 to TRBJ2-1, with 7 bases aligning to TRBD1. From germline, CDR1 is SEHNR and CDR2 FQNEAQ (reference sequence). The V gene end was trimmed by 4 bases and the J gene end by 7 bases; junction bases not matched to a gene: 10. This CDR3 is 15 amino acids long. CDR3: CASSSLPGQRNEQFF. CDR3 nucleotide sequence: TGTGCCAGCAGCTCACTCCCGGGACAGAGAAATGAGCAGTTCTTC.

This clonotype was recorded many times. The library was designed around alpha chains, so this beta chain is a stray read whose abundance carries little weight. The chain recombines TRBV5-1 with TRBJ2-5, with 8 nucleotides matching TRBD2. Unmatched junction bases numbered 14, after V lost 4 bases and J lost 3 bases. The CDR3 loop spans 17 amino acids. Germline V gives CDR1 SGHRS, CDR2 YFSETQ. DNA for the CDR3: TGCGCCAGCAGCCCCCTGTTTGAAGCGGGAGCCGAAGAGACCCAGTACTTC. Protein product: CASSPLFEAGAEETQYF.

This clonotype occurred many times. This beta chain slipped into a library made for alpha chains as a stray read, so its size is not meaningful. The CDR3 spells CASSTPTGESGELFF. DNA of the CDR3: TGTGCCAGCAGCACGCCGACAGGGGAGAGCGGGGAGCTGTTTTTT. The genes are TRBV7-9 and TRBJ2-2, with 8 bases that match TRBD1. Germline V gene data show CDR1 as SEHNR and CDR2 as FQNEAQ (reference sequence). This CDR3 is 15 amino acids long. The ends lost 5 bases at V and 7 bases at J; junction bases unmatched: 9.

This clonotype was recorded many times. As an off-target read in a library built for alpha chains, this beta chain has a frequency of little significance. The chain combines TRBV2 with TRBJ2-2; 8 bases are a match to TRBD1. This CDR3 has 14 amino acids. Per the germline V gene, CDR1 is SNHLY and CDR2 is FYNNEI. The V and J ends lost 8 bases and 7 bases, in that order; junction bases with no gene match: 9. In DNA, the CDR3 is TGTGCCAGCGGCCGGGACAGGAGCAGCGGGGAGCTGTTTTTT. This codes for CASGRDRSSGELFF.

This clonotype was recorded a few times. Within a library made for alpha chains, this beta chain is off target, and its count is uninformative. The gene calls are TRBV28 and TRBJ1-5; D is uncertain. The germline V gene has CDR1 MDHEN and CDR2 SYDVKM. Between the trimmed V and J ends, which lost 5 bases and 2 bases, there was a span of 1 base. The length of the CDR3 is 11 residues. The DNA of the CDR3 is TGTGCCAGCAGTGGCAATCAGCCCCAGCATTTT. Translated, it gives CASSGNQPQHF.

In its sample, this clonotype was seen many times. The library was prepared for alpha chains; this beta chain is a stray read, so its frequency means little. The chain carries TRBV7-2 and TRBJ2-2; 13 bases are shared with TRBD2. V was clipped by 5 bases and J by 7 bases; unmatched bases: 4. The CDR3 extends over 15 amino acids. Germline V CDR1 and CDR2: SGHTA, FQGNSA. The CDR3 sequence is CASSQGLAGLGELFF. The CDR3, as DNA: TGTGCCAGCAGCCAGGGACTAGCGGGACTCGGGGAGCTGTTTTTT.

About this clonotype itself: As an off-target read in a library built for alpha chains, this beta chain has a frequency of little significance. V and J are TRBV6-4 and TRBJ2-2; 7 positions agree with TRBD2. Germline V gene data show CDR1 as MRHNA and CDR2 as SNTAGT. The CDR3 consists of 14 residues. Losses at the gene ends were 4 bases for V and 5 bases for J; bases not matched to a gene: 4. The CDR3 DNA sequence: TGTGCCAGCAGTGCCCAGGGAGGGACCGGGGAGCTGTTTTTT. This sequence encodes CASSAQGGTGELFF.

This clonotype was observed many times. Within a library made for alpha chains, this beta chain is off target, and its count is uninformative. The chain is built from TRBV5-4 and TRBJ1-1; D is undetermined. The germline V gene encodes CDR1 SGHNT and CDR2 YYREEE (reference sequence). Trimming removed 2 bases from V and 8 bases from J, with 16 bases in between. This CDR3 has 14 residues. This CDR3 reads CASSFSQTGMEAFF. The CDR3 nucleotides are TGTGCCAGCAGCTTCAGCCAGACGGGAATGGAAGCTTTCTTT.

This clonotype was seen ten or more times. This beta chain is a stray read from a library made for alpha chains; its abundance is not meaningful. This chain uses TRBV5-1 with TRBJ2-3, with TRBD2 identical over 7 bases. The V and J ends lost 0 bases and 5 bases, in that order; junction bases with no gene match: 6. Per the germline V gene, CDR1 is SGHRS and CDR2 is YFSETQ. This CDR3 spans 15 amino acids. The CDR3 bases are TGCGCCAGCAGCTTGGCTAGCGGAGCGGGAGATACGCAGTATTTT. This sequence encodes CASSLASGAGDTQYF. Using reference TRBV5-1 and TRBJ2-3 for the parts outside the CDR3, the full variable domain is KAGVTQTPRYLIKTRGQQVTLSCSPISGHRSVSWYQQTPGQGLQFLFEYFSETQRNKGNFPGRFSGRQFSNSRSEMNVSTLELGDSALYLCASSLASGAGDTQYFGPGTRLTVL.

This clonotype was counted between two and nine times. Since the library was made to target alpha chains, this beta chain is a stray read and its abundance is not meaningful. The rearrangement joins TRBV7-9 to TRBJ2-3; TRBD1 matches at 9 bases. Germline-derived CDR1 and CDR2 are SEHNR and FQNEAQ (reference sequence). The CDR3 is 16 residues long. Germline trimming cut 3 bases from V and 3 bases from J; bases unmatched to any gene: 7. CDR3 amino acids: CASSFLSGTGTDTQYF. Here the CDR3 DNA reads TGTGCCAGCAGCTTTCTTTCCGGGACAGGGACAGATACGCAGTATTTT.